This T cell receptor beta chain was documented in a study of blood T cells in healthy people across ages. A second PCR, run for about 6 to 11 cycles, used a sample-barcoded 5' primer plus a J-beta primer mix. TCRdb processed the 5' RACE reads anew with MiXCR; each CDR3 protein has one entry. The sample lists 1.2 million to 1.5 million distinct CDR3 sequences, around 42% occurring once. The CDR3 runs to 13 residues. The V end lost 3 bases, the J end lost 2 bases, and 8 bases lay between the germline ends. Looked up from germline, CDR1 is DFQATT and CDR2 is SNEGSKA (reference sequence). Healthy Caucasians from Russia aged about 6 to 90 served as donors. They isolated at least 6 million PBMCs from each sample. In its sample, this clonotype was seen many times.

The source of this sequence is a young woman in good health. The rearrangement uses TRBV20-1 and TRBJ2-1, with D possibly matching TRBD1 (5 bases). Material for sequencing was blood. The CDR3 DNA follows: TGCAGTGCTAGCCAGGGTACCTACAATGAGCAGTTCTTC. Translated, it gives CSASQGTYNEQFF.